Listed below are T cell receptor beta chains from one sample, sequenced in a study of cytomegalovirus exposure and HLA in healthy donors. Repertoires were generated with immunoSEQ multiplex PCR, while TCRdb's copy carries only in-frame clones and drops some. The sample has around 100,000 clones, 65% to 80% seen once. Sequenced sample: PBMCs. The origin of the receptors is a woman between 40 and 55 years old in good health and CMV-seronegative. The CDR3 runs from the conserved cysteine through the conserved F or W. The order of the fields is J gene, CDR3 length, V gene, clone size, CDR3 protein. The size field is filled for only some rows; it gives once, few, many or a size class.

TRBJ2-5,16,TRBV6-5,.,CASSYGRGGSQETQYF
TRBJ1-1,14,TRBV19,few,CASSIDRVGTEAFF
TRBJ1-2,13,TRBV28,.,CAIGTGGSYGYTF
TRBJ2-1,15,TRBV7-8,once,CASSSRLAGYNEQFF
TRBJ2-2,18,TRBV7-9,.,CASSSGLAGGSNTGELFF
TRBJ1-1,16,TRBV19,few,CASSPPLKESDTEAFF
TRBJ2-1,16,TRBV7-2,.,CASSLVAGPAGDEQFF
TRBJ2-7,15,TRBV6-1,.,CASNTLRLVAYEQYF
TRBJ2-1,12,TRBV6-5,few,CASSRSGTGGFF
TRBJ1-4,17,TRBV25-1,.,CASSELGQGWPNEKLFF
TRBJ1-2,13,TRBV7-9,.,CASSSGQTYGYTF
TRBJ1-6,17,TRBV27,.,CASSSLGGGLGNSPLHF
TRBJ2-3,16,TRBV4-1,.,CASSQDQLLSTDTQYF
TRBJ2-3,16,TRBV11-2,.,CASSLISSARRVAQYF
TRBJ2-2,15,TRBV19,.,CASSIGQANTGELFF
TRBJ1-6,16,TRBV5-1,once,CASSLFTEPRISPLHF
TRBJ1-1,15,TRBV2,few,CASSEGENFNTEAFF
TRBJ2-7,15,TRBV5-1,.,CASSLELAVSYEQYF